This entry describes one TCR beta chain. The sample comes from a study of blood T cell repertoires in COVID-19. Overall study context: Sample material is recorded as cDNA or gDNA derived from T cells, B-cell-depleted T cells, or PBMCs.

Clones were read by immunoSEQ multiplex PCR, and TCRdb kept only the in-frame ones, dropping some. The sample has 75,000 to 90,000 clones; 85% are singletons. In germline, CDR1 is SGHTA, CDR2 FQGTGA. V gave up 3 bases and J gave up 5 bases; unmatched junction bases: 3. This CDR3 comprises 15 residues. Material for sequencing was peripheral blood. The receptor comes from a man older than 75 with active or convalescent COVID-19. The chain employs TRBV7-3 and TRBJ2-5; 13 nucleotides line up with TRBD2. The CDR3 DNA follows: TGTGCCAGCAGCTTGGGGACTAGCGGGATGGAGACCCAGTACTTC. This gives the protein CASSLGTSGMETQYF.